Following are 16 T cell receptor beta chains from one sample sequenced in a study of human T cells and chemical hapten exposure. TCRdb analysed the RACE reads with MiXCR anew, one entry per CDR3 protein. This table holds just over 40,000 distinct CDR3 sequences, approximately 3.4% found once. Time point described: patch test 2, 6 weeks after DPC sensitization. Treatment denoted: therapeutic diphenylcyclopropenone sensitization with weekly scalp DPC. The sequences come from whole blood, collected in connection with sensitization to the hapten diphenylcyclopropenone (DPC). The receptors shown here come from a man aged 35 to 55 with alopecia areata. Some clones in this sample may be carry-over from other donors' samples.

This clonotype appeared many times. The V and J genes are TRBV6-6 and TRBJ2-7; the match to TRBD1 covers 10 bases. In germline, CDR1 is MNHNY, CDR2 SVGAGI (reference sequence). CDR3 length: 15 amino acids. J lost 3 bases, V lost 6 bases, and 8 bases had no gene match. This CDR3 reads CASSPPGQGNYEQYF. CDR3 nucleotides: TGTGCCAGCAGCCCTCCGGGACAGGGGAACTACGAGCAGTACTTC.

V gene TRBV12-3 or TRBV12-4 combines with J gene TRBJ2-7; TRBD1 matches 10 bases. The J segment lost 0 bases and the V segment lost 4 bases, leaving 3 bases of the junction unmatched. This CDR3 spans 15 amino acids. CDR3 DNA sequence: TGTGCCAGCAGTTCGGGGACAGGGGCCTCCTACGAGCAGTACTTC. Amino acids: CASSSGTGASYEQYF.

The J gene is TRBJ2-3, the V gene TRBV3-1, with D hard to call. CDR3 length: 16 residues. Trimming took off 0 bases at V and 0 bases at J, with 10 bases between the two ends. The germline CDR1 and CDR2 sequences are LGHDT and YNNKEL (reference sequence). The CDR3 protein is CASSQDTGVSTDTQYF. CDR3 sequence (DNA): TGTGCCAGCAGCCAAGATACCGGAGTTAGCACAGATACGCAGTATTTT.

Many counts were recorded for this clonotype. This sequence joins TRBV30 and TRBJ1-2; D uncertain. CDR1 is GTSNPN, CDR2 SVGIG, per germline (reference sequence). This CDR3 is built from 10 residues. Trimming stripped 3 bases from V and 8 bases from J, with 7 bases between. This CDR3 is CAWRGGGYTF. Written as DNA, the CDR3 is TGTGCCTGGAGGGGCGGGGGCTACACCTTC.

The chain combines TRBV7-9 with TRBJ1-1, with a tentative D call TRBD1 (6 bases). V was cut by 4 bases and J by 0 bases, with 24 bases left in between. The CDR3 extends over 19 amino acids. CDR1 SEHNR and CDR2 FQNEAQ come from the germline V gene (reference sequence). CDR3 sequence reads: CASSSPSGAQGGVNTEAFF. CDR3 coding DNA: TGTGCCAGCAGCTCCCCCTCTGGCGCACAGGGAGGGGTGAACACTGAAGCTTTCTTT.

Many counts were recorded for this clonotype. The chain employs TRBV7-9 and TRBJ2-1; D unresolved. The CDR3 spans 16 residues. The germline CDR1 and CDR2 sequences are SEHNR and FQNEAQ (reference sequence). With 1 base removed from V and 2 bases from J, the gap between germline ends came to 12 bases. CDR3 nucleotide sequence: TGTGCCAGCAGCTTAGTTCCCTCTAAACCCTACAATGAGCAGTTCTTC. Its translation: CASSLVPSKPYNEQFF.

This clonotype has more than one count but fewer than ten. This chain joins TRBV29-1 and TRBJ1-1; tentatively, D is TRBD1 (5 bases). The CDR3 totals 13 residues. The ends were cut back, 3 bases at V and 1 base at J, with 9 bases in the middle. Germline V gene lookup returns CDR1 SQVTM and CDR2 ANQGSEA. The CDR3 coding sequence is TGCAGCGTTGACGCGGGGCGGAACACTGAAGCTTTCTTT. Its translation is CSVDAGRNTEAFF.

This clonotype was seen repeatedly, ten times or more. The rearrangement links TRBV7-9 to TRBJ1-6; a weak D match, TRBD1 (5 bases). The CDR3 is 14 residues long. Germline-derived CDR1 and CDR2 are SEHNR and FQNEAQ (reference sequence). V was cut by 2 bases and J by 5 bases, with 7 bases left in between. CDR3 nucleotides: TGTGCCAGCAGCTTATCAGGGAATAATTCACCCCTCCACTTT. This sequence encodes CASSLSGNNSPLHF.

This clonotype was detected ten times or more. The rearrangement links TRBV12-3 or TRBV12-4 to TRBJ1-2; the match to TRBD1 covers 11 bases. J gave up 4 bases and V 4 bases, and 5 bases lay outside the gene matches. CDR3 size: 15 residues. The CDR3, as DNA: TGTGCCAGCAGTTCCCGGGACAGGGGGGTCTATGGCTACACCTTC. Translated, it gives CASSSRDRGVYGYTF.

The table lists this clonotype with many counts. The gene calls are TRBV2 and TRBJ2-4; TRBD1 matches at 7 bases. This CDR3 is built from 11 residues. V lost 6 bases and J lost 9; bases outside the gene matches: 2. Germline CDR1 and CDR2: SNHLY and FYNNEI. The CDR3 protein is CASRTGVIQYF. The CDR3 DNA is TGTGCCAGCAGAACAGGGGTCATTCAGTACTTC.

The table lists this clonotype with a few counts. The V and J genes are TRBV5-1 and TRBJ1-1; 9 nucleotides line up with TRBD1. V was clipped by 0 bases and J by 3 bases; unmatched bases: 12. CDR3 size: 18 residues. Germline V CDR1 and CDR2: SGHRS, YFSETQ. CDR3 protein: CASSLAGTGSLQDTEAFF. Written as DNA, the CDR3 is TGCGCCAGCAGCTTGGCCGGGACAGGGTCCCTGCAGGACACTGAAGCTTTCTTT.

This clonotype was observed many times. The chain has TRBV6-5 and TRBJ2-3, with 8 positions matching TRBD2. J lost 4 bases, V lost 2 bases, and 2 bases had no gene match. CDR1 and CDR2 (germline): MNHEY, SVGAGI. The CDR3 extends over 14 amino acids. The CDR3 nucleotides read TGTGCCAGCAGTTACAAGACTAGCGCAGATACGCAGTATTTT. Its protein is CASSYKTSADTQYF.

The chain combines TRBV14 with TRBJ2-4; unclear D gene. Germline V CDR1 and CDR2: SGHDN, FVKESK. V lost 1 base to trimming and J lost 9 bases, with 4 bases between them. CDR3 length: 11 residues. CDR3 sequence (DNA): TGTGCCAGCAGCCAAGGAGGCATTCAGTACTTC. It translates to CASSQGGIQYF.

The table lists this clonotype with many counts. V and J are TRBV6-2 or TRBV6-3 and TRBJ1-5, with D possibly being TRBD1 (6 bases). Trimming removed 5 bases from V and 3 bases from J, with 11 bases in between. Germline V gene lookup returns CDR1 MNHEY and CDR2 SVGEGT. This CDR3 comprises 14 residues. DNA for the CDR3: TGTGCCAGCAGTGACTGGGGGGCCAATCAGCCCCAGCATTTT. Amino acid sequence: CASSDWGANQPQHF.

In this sample, this clonotype turned up many times. The chain employs TRBV11-2 and TRBJ2-2; no clear D. Germline V gene data show CDR1 as SGHAT and CDR2 as FQNNGV. The germline V and J ends were trimmed by 3 bases and 6 bases, with 8 bases remaining between them. The CDR3 extends over 13 amino acids. In DNA, the CDR3 is TGTGCCAGCAGCTTCGTAACTGCCGGGGAGCTGTTTTTT. Its protein product is CASSFVTAGELFF. Drawing the rest from reference TRBV11-2 and TRBJ2-2, the complete variable domain is EAGVAQSPRYKIIEKRQSVAFWCNPISGHATLYWYQQILGQGPKLLIQFQNNGVVDDSQLPKDRFSAERLKGVDSTLKIQPAKLEDSAVYLCASSFVTAGELFFGEGSRLTVL.

This clonotype showed up many times. The rearrangement uses TRBV6-5 and TRBJ2-3; 10 bases fit TRBD2. CDR3 length: 16 residues. Germline CDR1 is MNHEY and CDR2 is SVGAGI. V lost 5 bases and J lost 0; bases outside the gene matches: 5. The CDR3 nucleotides are TGTGCCAGCAGTCCCGGGACTAGCGTTAGCACAGATACGCAGTATTTT. Translating it yields CASSPGTSVSTDTQYF.